The 19 T cell receptor beta chains below were found in one sample sequenced in a study of OX40 agonist ivuxolimab in advanced cancers. Receptors were amplified or captured by the immunoSEQ multiplex PCR assay. Imported from immuneACCESS, the table was reduced by TCRdb to in-frame sequences with V and J called. These copies leave out some clones; in studies compared against another copy, an unresolved V gene accounts for under half, and the cause of the remainder is not known. This sample holds fewer than 30,000 clones; around 81% were observed only once. The top ten constitute approximately 26% of the sample. Material: CD4+ or CD8+ T cells sorted from blood, obtained in a trial of the OX40 agonist ivuxolimab. Receptors originate from an adult with an advanced solid tumor such as melanoma, head and neck, liver or kidney cancer.

This chain links TRBV6-5 with TRBJ2-7, with TRBD2 matching 7 bases. V was clipped by 0 bases and J by 0 bases; unmatched bases: 5. The CDR3 has 16 residues. Germline CDR1 MNHEY, CDR2 SVGAGI. The CDR3 is CASSYSSSGSSYEQYF. CDR3 nucleotides: TGTGCCAGCAGTTACTCCTCTAGCGGAAGCTCCTACGAGCAGTACTTC.

The V and J genes are TRBV9 and TRBJ1-2, with D maybe TRBD1 (5 bases). The germline CDR1 and CDR2 sequences are SGDLS and YYNGEE. There are 14 residues in the CDR3. Trimming cost V 0 bases and J 7 bases, with 13 bases left between them. The CDR3 is CASSVGGGIGGYTF. DNA for the CDR3: TGTGCCAGCAGCGTAGGTGGGGGAATAGGTGGCTACACCTTC.

A single count supports this clone. Written as DNA, the CDR3 is TGTGCCAGCAGTTTAAGGGACCCAAGTCTCACAGATACGCAGTATTTT. The encoded protein is CASSLRDPSLTDTQYF. J is TRBJ2-3 and V is TRBV27; TRBD1 or TRBD2 may be the D gene (5 bases each). V was trimmed by 2 bases and J by 2 bases, leaving 14 bases between them. The CDR3 consists of 16 residues. Germline values: CDR1 MNHEY, CDR2 SMNVEV (reference sequence).

V usage is TRBV5-8 and J usage is TRBJ2-1, with D perhaps matching TRBD1 (5 bases). V lost 5 bases, J lost 2 bases, and 17 bases lay in between. CDR1 is SGHTS, CDR2 YDEGEE, per germline. This CDR3 is 16 amino acids long. The chain's CDR3 is CASRPPTESAYNEQFF. The CDR3 DNA is TGTGCCAGCAGACCCCCGACAGAAAGCGCCTACAATGAGCAGTTCTTC.

This sequence joins TRBV5-4 and TRBJ1-3; D gene uncertain. The V gene's germline CDR1 is SGHNT and CDR2 YYREEE (reference sequence). This CDR3 spans 13 amino acids. V lost 2 bases and J 6 bases, leaving 9 bases between the germline ends. CDR3 region: CASSFDPSNTIYF. The CDR3 DNA sequence: TGTGCCAGCAGCTTCGACCCTTCAAACACCATATATTTT.

The V call is TRBV12-5, the J call TRBJ2-7; D might be TRBD1 or TRBD2, each matching 5 bases. In germline, CDR1 is LGHNT, CDR2 FRNRAP. V lost 3 bases to trimming and J lost 6 bases, with 15 bases between them. The CDR3 loop spans 14 amino acids. In DNA, the CDR3 is TGTGCTAGTGGTTTTGGGTCGGGGCCGAGCGAGCAGTACTTC. It yields the protein CASGFGSGPSEQYF.

Written as DNA, the CDR3 is TGTGCCAGCTCACCGGACAGGGTTCTGTTAAGCACAGATACGCAGTATTTT. It specifies CASSPDRVLLSTDTQYF. V usage is TRBV18 and J usage is TRBJ2-3, with TRBD1 matching 8 bases. V lost 3 bases to trimming and J lost 0 bases; unmatched junction nucleotides: 8. The CDR3 covers 17 residues. Germline lookup yields CDR1 KGHSH and CDR2 LQKENI.

The chain recombines TRBV6-6 with TRBJ1-2, with D perhaps TRBD1 (5 bases). Trimming took off 6 bases at V and 6 bases at J, with 17 bases between the two ends. The CDR3 has 14 amino acids. Germline CDR1 is MNHNY and CDR2 is SVGAGI (reference sequence). The CDR3 nucleotides are TGTGCCAGCAGACCGGGACCTGCTCGAAATGGCTACACCTTC. This encodes CASRPGPARNGYTF.

This chain links TRBV27 with TRBJ2-3; D gene uncertain. V lost 9 bases and J lost 0, with 10 bases in between. The germline CDR1 and CDR2 sequences are MNHEY and SMNVEV (reference sequence). The CDR3 length is 13 residues. The CDR3 is CASSRPSTDTQYF. CDR3 DNA: TGTGCCAGTTCCCGCCCTAGCACAGATACGCAGTATTTT.

This chain links TRBV13 with TRBJ1-3, with D uncertain. V was clipped by 0 bases and J by 4 bases, with 4 bases between them. This CDR3 has 13 residues. Germline V gene sequence: CDR1 PRHDT, CDR2 FYEKMQ (reference sequence). CDR3 nucleotide sequence: TGTGCCAGCAGCTTAGGGGCGGGAAACACCATATATTTT. Translation gives CASSLGAGNTIYF.

This sequence joins TRBV11-2 and TRBJ2-5; a weak D match, TRBD1 (6 bases). Trimming shortened V by 5 bases and J by 2 bases, and 12 bases separated the two germline ends. CDR3 length: 14 amino acids. Germline V gene data show CDR1 as SGHAT and CDR2 as FQNNGV. The CDR3: CASSAQGRQETQYF. CDR3 DNA sequence: TGTGCCAGCAGCGCACAGGGTAGGCAAGAGACCCAGTACTTC.

This chain uses TRBV5-4 with TRBJ1-1; D unclear. The CDR3 is made up of 13 amino acids. Germline-derived CDR1 and CDR2 are SGHNT and YYREEE (reference sequence). Trimming removed 0 bases from V and 5 bases from J, with 8 bases in between. For the CDR3, the DNA is TGTGCCAGCAGCTTGGAGTTGGGTACTGAAGCTTTCTTT. The encoded protein is CASSLELGTEAFF.

This clone is labeled medium-sized. This chain links TRBV6-5 with TRBJ2-7, with 8 bases that match TRBD1. J was trimmed by 5 bases and V by 5 bases; bases with no gene match: 2. The CDR3 covers 12 residues. The germline V gene has CDR1 MNHEY and CDR2 SVGAGI. The CDR3 spells CASSPTGDEQYF. The CDR3 bases are TGTGCCAGCAGTCCGACAGGGGACGAGCAGTACTTC.

V usage is TRBV7-6 and J usage is TRBJ1-3; D is ambiguous. The length of the CDR3 is 16 residues. The V and J ends lost 3 bases and 0 bases respectively, with 12 bases between them. Looked up from germline, CDR1 is SGHVS and CDR2 is FNYEAQ. This chain's CDR3 is CASSFPGRGSGNTIYF. The CDR3 DNA reads TGTGCCAGCAGCTTCCCTGGACGGGGCTCTGGAAACACCATATATTTT. The entire variable domain, with the rest obtained from reference TRBV7-6 and TRBJ1-3, is as follows: GAGVSQSPRYKVTKRGQDVALRCDPISGHVSLYWYRQALGQGPEFLTYFNYEAQQDKSGLPNDRFSAERPEGSISTLTIQRTEQRDSAMYRCASSFPGRGSGNTIYFGEGSWLTVV.

The CDR3 bases are TGTGCCAGTAGTATTAAGCAGCGGGGGGCCTCCTACGAGCAGTACTTC. It specifies CASSIKQRGASYEQYF. The chain is built from TRBV19 and TRBJ2-7; 9 bases line up with TRBD2. Germline lookup yields CDR1 LNHDA and CDR2 SQIVND (reference sequence). V dropped 3 bases and J dropped 0; count of bases not matched to a gene: 6. The CDR3 totals 16 residues.

The chain couples TRBV5-1 to TRBJ2-5, with 8 bases identical to TRBD2. V was pared by 0 bases and J by 1 base, with 5 bases of the junction left unmatched. CDR3 length: 16 residues. The germline V gene has CDR1 SGHRS and CDR2 YFSETQ. The CDR3 is CASSLVASGPQETQYF. CDR3 nucleotides: TGCGCCAGCAGCTTGGTGGCTAGCGGGCCCCAAGAGACCCAGTACTTC.

This clone is medium-sized. The chain recombines TRBV6-1 with TRBJ2-5; D gene unclear. Germline V CDR1 and CDR2: MNHNS, SASEGT. The length of the CDR3 is 9 residues. Trimming pared 4 bases from V and 7 bases from J, leaving 1 base between. CDR3 sequence reads: CASSGTQYF. The CDR3 nucleotides read TGTGCCAGCAGTGGGACCCAGTACTTC.

The J gene is TRBJ2-3, the V gene TRBV29-1, with no clear D. The CDR3 is 15 residues long. V lost 0 bases and J 7 bases, leaving 17 bases between the germline ends. CDR1 and CDR2 from the germline V gene are SQVTM and ANQGSEA. CDR3 nucleotide sequence: TGCAGCGTTGAAGAAGGGATACAGCAGGTGAATACGCAGTATTTT. Protein: CSVEEGIQQVNTQYF.

By share, this clone counts as medium-sized. The chain uses TRBV2 and TRBJ2-1; D possibly corresponds to TRBD2 (6 bases). CDR3 size: 15 residues. The V and J ends lost 7 bases and 8 bases respectively, with 21 bases between them. CDR1 SNHLY and CDR2 FYNNEI come from the germline V gene. CDR3 residues: CASTAGGDRRDEQFF. DNA of the CDR3: TGTGCCAGCACAGCCGGGGGTGACCGACGCGATGAGCAGTTCTTC. The whole variable domain, remainder taken from reference TRBV2 and TRBJ2-1, is EPEVTQTPSHQVTQMGQEVILRCVPISNHLYFYWYRQILGQKVEFLVSFYNNEISEKSEIFDDQFSVERPDGSNFTLKIRSTKLEDSAMYFCASTAGGDRRDEQFFGPGTRLTVL.